Shown below are 19 T cell receptor beta chains from a single sample sequenced in a study of T cells in Graves' hyperthyroidism and ophthalmopathy. Amplification of TCR beta CDR3 regions used RNA as the template. TCR CDR3 regions were first amplified by RT-PCR with HTBI primers. TCRdb reanalysed the multiplex PCR reads using MiXCR and keeps one entry per CDR3 protein. The sample carries 250,000 to 400,000 distinct CDR3 sequences, roughly an eighth recorded once. Sequenced input: blood. The source of these receptors is a middle-aged woman with Graves' ophthalmopathy.

This clonotype was picked up many times. The chain combines TRBV7-8 with TRBJ1-5; 8 nucleotides align to TRBD1. Germline V lookup: CDR1 SGHVS, CDR2 FQNEAQ. The trim removed 5 bases at V and 2 bases at J, leaving 8 bases unmatched. The CDR3 is 16 amino acids. CDR3: CASSLGDRQGNQPQHF. In nucleotides, the CDR3 is TGTGCCAGCAGCCTAGGGGACAGGCAGGGCAATCAGCCCCAGCATTTT.

This rearrangement joins TRBV4-1 to TRBJ2-3, with 7 bases fitting TRBD2. The CDR3 length is 16 residues. V gave up 1 base and J gave up 2 bases; unmatched junction bases: 6. Germline values: CDR1 MGHRA, CDR2 YSYEKL. CDR3 in DNA: TGCGCCAGCAGCCAAGCCCTAGCGGAGCTCACAGATACGCAGTATTTT. It specifies CASSQALAELTDTQYF.

The genes are TRBV7-9 and TRBJ1-2; D may be TRBD1 (6 bases). CDR3 length: 14 residues. Trimming shortened V by 5 bases and J by 4 bases, and 14 bases separated the two germline ends. CDR1 is SEHNR, CDR2 FQNEAQ, per germline (reference sequence). This chain's CDR3 is CASSTQGGVYGYTF. The CDR3 DNA follows: TGTGCCAGCAGCACACAGGGCGGGGTCTATGGCTACACCTTC.

This clonotype was seen many times. V gene TRBV29-1 combines with J gene TRBJ1-4, with D maybe TRBD1 (6 bases). Between the trimmed V and J ends, which lost 7 bases and 8 bases, there was a span of 17 bases. Germline CDR1 SQVTM, CDR2 ANQGSEA. CDR3 length: 13 residues. CDR3 DNA sequence: TGCAGCGCTAACAGGGAGAACGGCGAAAAACTGTTTTTT. Translation: CSANRENGEKLFF.

This clonotype showed up many times. The chain combines TRBV28 with TRBJ1-4, with D maybe TRBD1 (6 bases). The CDR3 is 15 residues long. V was shortened by 6 bases and J by 5 bases, with 16 bases between the two germline ends. From germline, CDR1 is MDHEN and CDR2 SYDVKM. The CDR3 DNA reads as TGTGCCAGCAGCCTCACCGGGACACGGAATGAAAAACTGTTTTTT. Its translation: CASSLTGTRNEKLFF.

In its sample, this clonotype was seen many times. The chain is built from TRBV28 and TRBJ1-5, with no clear D. The germline CDR1 and CDR2 sequences are MDHEN and SYDVKM. CDR3 length: 15 amino acids. Trimming left V 5 bases short and J 6 bases short, with 17 bases between. The CDR3 sequence is CASSPGGGGFQPQHF. CDR3 sequence (DNA): TGTGCCAGCAGTCCCGGCGGAGGAGGGTTTCAGCCCCAGCATTTT.

This clonotype was counted many times. The chain has TRBV20-1 and TRBJ2-7; D is undetermined. This CDR3 comprises 13 residues. CDR1 and CDR2 (germline): DFQATT, SNEGSKA (reference sequence). V was cut by 2 bases and J by 3 bases, with 11 bases left in between. The CDR3 region has the DNA TGCAGTGCTAGACTTACGACAAACTACGAGCAGTACTTC. Its protein product is CSARLTTNYEQYF.

Many counts were recorded for this clonotype. The V gene is TRBV2, the J gene TRBJ1-2; D remains ambiguous. CDR3 length equals 11 residues. V gave up 3 bases and J gave up 1 base, with 0 bases separating them. Germline CDR1 SNHLY, CDR2 FYNNEI. CDR3: CASSDNYGYTF. CDR3 in DNA: TGTGCCAGCAGTGATAACTATGGCTACACCTTC.

This clonotype was recorded a few times. The chain uses TRBV19 and TRBJ1-4; the match to TRBD1 covers 9 bases. This CDR3 is built from 17 residues. With 6 bases clipped from V and 8 bases from J, the junction kept 16 bases outside the gene matches. Germline CDR1 reads LNHDA; CDR2 reads SQIVND (reference sequence). Here the CDR3 reads CASSIGTGSAYGEKLFF. The CDR3 region has the DNA TGTGCCAGTAGCATTGGGACAGGGAGCGCCTACGGCGAAAAACTGTTTTTT.

This clonotype was detected ten times or more. The rearrangement uses TRBV7-2 and TRBJ1-2; no clear D. Germline V gene data show CDR1 as SGHTA and CDR2 as FQGNSA. V dropped 1 base and J dropped 4 bases, with 7 bases sitting between them. The CDR3 has 13 residues. The CDR3 loop reads CASSLDQAYGYTF. The CDR3 DNA follows: TGTGCCAGCAGCTTAGATCAGGCCTATGGCTACACCTTC.

The table lists this clonotype with many counts. The chain couples TRBV20-1 to TRBJ2-4; no clear D. Germline CDR1 and CDR2: DFQATT and SNEGSKA (reference sequence). The CDR3 consists of 16 residues. Trimming stripped 2 bases from V and 1 base from J, with 15 bases between. The CDR3 sequence is CSARRPGLAAKNIQYF. The DNA for the CDR3 is TGCAGTGCTAGAAGGCCCGGTCTTGCGGCCAAAAACATTCAGTACTTC.

Ten or more counts support this clonotype. This chain connects TRBV6-1 to TRBJ1-2; D call uncertain. The CDR3 loop spans 13 amino acids. Trimming took off 2 bases at V and 8 bases at J, with 12 bases between the two ends. In germline, CDR1 is MNHNS, CDR2 SASEGT. For the CDR3, the DNA is TGTGCCAGCAGTGAACTGCAGGCCGCGGGCTACACCTTC. As protein: CASSELQAAGYTF.

This clonotype was recorded at least ten times. The CDR3 coding sequence is TGTGCCAGCAGTTCTCTTGGGGAAGAGACCCAGTACTTC. Its translation: CASSSLGEETQYF. The chain uses TRBV6-1 and TRBJ2-5, with D uncertain. The germline V gene encodes CDR1 MNHNS and CDR2 SASEGT. This CDR3 has 13 amino acids. With 5 bases removed from V and 3 bases from J, the gap between germline ends came to 10 bases.

This clonotype was picked up many times. V is TRBV6-1 and J is TRBJ2-7; D is unresolved. CDR1 and CDR2 from the germline V gene are MNHNS and SASEGT. Deletions cut 6 bases from V and 1 base from J, with 7 bases between. The CDR3 sequence is 12 residues long. Written as DNA, the CDR3 is TGTGCCAGCAGCTATATTTCCTACGAGCAGTACTTC. This gives the protein CASSYISYEQYF.

This clonotype was counted a few times. The chain employs TRBV20-1 and TRBJ1-6, with TRBD1 identical over 8 bases. The CDR3 is 15 amino acids. V lost 1 base to trimming and J lost 4 bases; unmatched junction nucleotides: 3. Germline CDR1 and CDR2: DFQATT and SNEGSKA (reference sequence). CDR3 sequence reads: CSARGRTGYNSPLHF. In nucleotides, the CDR3 is TGCAGTGCTAGAGGGAGGACAGGGTATAATTCACCCCTCCACTTT.

This clonotype has at least ten counts. The CDR3 sequence: CASSFDPGNTIYF. DNA of the CDR3: TGTGCCAGCAGCTTCGATCCTGGAAACACCATATATTTT. This chain connects TRBV11-3 to TRBJ1-3; no firm D call. This CDR3 contains 13 residues. V shed 3 bases and J shed 2 bases, with 5 bases lying between them. Germline V gives CDR1 SGHNT, CDR2 YENEEA. Complete variable domain (other parts from reference TRBV11-3 and TRBJ1-3): EAGVVQSPRYKIIEKKQPVAFWCNPISGHNTLYWYLQNLGQGPELLIRYENEEAVDDSQLPKDRFSAERLKGVDSTLKIQPAELGDSAVYLCASSFDPGNTIYFGEGSWLTVV.

This clonotype was detected only a few times. The chain joins TRBV20-1 to TRBJ2-1; D is unresolved. The V and J ends lost 3 bases and 3 bases respectively, with 12 bases between them. Germline assignment: CDR1 DFQATT and CDR2 SNEGSKA (reference sequence). The CDR3 consists of 14 residues. CDR3 bases: TGCAGTGCTAGCCGGCAGGTACTCTACAATGAGCAGTTCTTC. Its protein is CSASRQVLYNEQFF.

V and J are TRBV7-9 and TRBJ2-7; no clear D gene. CDR3 length equals 13 residues. Between the trimmed V and J ends, which lost 5 bases and 3 bases, there was a span of 11 bases. Germline V gives CDR1 SEHNR, CDR2 FQNEAQ (reference sequence). The CDR3 DNA reads TGTGCCAGCAGCCCGGACCAATACTACGAGCAGTACTTC. Translating it yields CASSPDQYYEQYF.

This clonotype has a count of ten or more. The chain carries TRBV2 and TRBJ2-7; D remains unclear. Germline CDR1 reads SNHLY; CDR2 reads FYNNEI. This CDR3 is 14 amino acids long. V lost 6 bases and J lost 3, with 15 bases in between. The CDR3 sequence: CASSYSPTNYEQYF. Written as DNA, the CDR3 is TGTGCCAGCAGCTATAGTCCAACTAACTACGAGCAGTACTTC.